This T cell receptor beta chain originates from a study of cytomegalovirus exposure and HLA in healthy donors. Across the whole study: There were about 85 million unique TCRs (from HLA-typed donors) in an early data release.

Looked up from germline, CDR1 is SGHTA and CDR2 is FQGNSA. V trimming: 5 bases; J trimming: 1 base; junction bases outside the gene matches: 10. This CDR3 has 16 residues. The PCR made use of 60 Vbeta and 13 Jbeta primers. The data were produced by immunoSEQ multiplex PCR, yet TCRdb's version contains in-frame clones alone and is incomplete. The table lists about 300,000 clones, around 86% of them singletons. The clonotype originates from a man in his forties or fifties in good health and CMV-seropositive. Input material: PBMCs. The V and J genes are TRBV7-2 and TRBJ2-7; 8 bases align to TRBD2. CDR3 in amino acids: CASSPGGFSASYEQYF. CDR3 DNA sequence: TGTGCCAGCAGCCCGGGAGGGTTCTCGGCGTCCTACGAGCAGTACTTC.